This T cell receptor beta chain was identified during a study of identical twins. Study-wide results and caveats: Fewer insertions characterized abundant cord blood beta clonotypes, whereas memory repertoires showed none.

For this clonotype: Its antigen is still unknown.

The germline CDR1 and CDR2 sequences are SNHLY and FYNNEI. This CDR3 is built from 14 residues. The V end was cut by 6 bases, the J end by 3 bases, with 14 bases between. Template switching introduced a universal primer site, and the cDNA bore unique molecular identifiers. TCRdb called the 5' RACE reads again in MiXCR, with one record for every CDR3 protein. The sample has 700,000 to 950,000 distinct CDR3 sequences; roughly 12% are singletons. These same records also appear under a second study, on yellow fever vaccine responses in identical twins.

The origin of this receptor is a woman aged 18-29 years in good health. The chain carries TRBV2 and TRBJ1-1; D is unclear. Sequencing used PBMCs. Written as DNA, the CDR3 is TGTGCCAGCAGGGTGGAGTCGACGGACACTGAAGCTTTCTTT. Protein sequence: CASRVESTDTEAFF. Full variable domain (missing parts from reference TRBV2 and TRBJ1-1): EPEVTQTPSHQVTQMGQEVILRCVPISNHLYFYWYRQILGQKVEFLVSFYNNEISEKSEIFDDQFSVERPDGSNFTLKIRSTKLEDSAMYFCASRVESTDTEAFFGQGTRLTVV.